This T cell receptor (beta chain) was captured by sequencing in a study of response to subunit inactivated influenza vaccine. This clonotype was recorded a few times. TCRdb analysed the RT-PCR reads with MiXCR anew, one entry per CDR3 protein. The data hold roughly 620,000 distinct CDR3 sequences, with about 11% observed a single time. The ends were cut back, 2 bases at V and 2 bases at J, with 12 bases in the middle. CDR3 length: 15 residues. CDR1 and CDR2 from the germline V gene are KGHDR and SFDVKD. Another study also made use of these data, one on T cells expressing NK-cell markers. That work adds: It was by 5'RACE template switching with UMIs that TCR beta cDNA was made.

This clonotype was sampled from a man in his forties or fifties who received an inactivated influenza vaccine. Here the sequenced sample was PBMCs from blood, taken on the day of vaccination. The gene calls are TRBV24-1 and TRBJ2-7, with D tentatively TRBD1 or TRBD2 (5 bases each). CDR3 amino acids: CATSDSGPRTYEQYF. The CDR3 DNA sequence: TGTGCCACCAGTGATTCGGGACCCAGAACCTACGAGCAGTACTTC.